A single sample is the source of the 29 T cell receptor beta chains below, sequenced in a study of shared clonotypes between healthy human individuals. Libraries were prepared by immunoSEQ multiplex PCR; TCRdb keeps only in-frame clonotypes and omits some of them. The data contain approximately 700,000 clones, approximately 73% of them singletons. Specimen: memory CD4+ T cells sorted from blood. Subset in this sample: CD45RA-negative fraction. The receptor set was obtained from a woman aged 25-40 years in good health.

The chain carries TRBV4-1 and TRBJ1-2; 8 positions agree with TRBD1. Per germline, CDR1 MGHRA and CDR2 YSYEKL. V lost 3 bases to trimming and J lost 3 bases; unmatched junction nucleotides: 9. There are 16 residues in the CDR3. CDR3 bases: TGCGCCAGCAGCCATACAGGACAGGGCTGGTACTATGGCTACACCTTC. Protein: CASSHTGQGWYYGYTF.

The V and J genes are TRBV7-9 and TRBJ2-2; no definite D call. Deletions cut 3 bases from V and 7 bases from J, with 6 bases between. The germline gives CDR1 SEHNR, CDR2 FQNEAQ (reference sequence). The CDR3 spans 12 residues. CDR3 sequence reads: CASSFFIGELFF. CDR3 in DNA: TGTGCCAGCAGCTTTTTTATCGGGGAGCTGTTTTTT. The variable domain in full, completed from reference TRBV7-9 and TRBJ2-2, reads DTGVSQNPRHKITKRGQNVTFRCDPISEHNRLYWYRQTLGQGPEFLTYFQNEAQLEKSRLLSDRFSAERPKGSFSTLEIQRTEQGDSAMYLCASSFFIGELFFGEGSRLTVL.

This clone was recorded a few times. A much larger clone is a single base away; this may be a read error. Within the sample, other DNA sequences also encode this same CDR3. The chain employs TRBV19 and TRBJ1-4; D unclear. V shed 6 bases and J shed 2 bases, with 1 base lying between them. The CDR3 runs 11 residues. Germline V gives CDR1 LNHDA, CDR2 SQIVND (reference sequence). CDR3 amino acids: CASRTNEKLFF. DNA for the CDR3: TGTGCCAGTAGGACTAATGAAAAACTGTTTTTT.

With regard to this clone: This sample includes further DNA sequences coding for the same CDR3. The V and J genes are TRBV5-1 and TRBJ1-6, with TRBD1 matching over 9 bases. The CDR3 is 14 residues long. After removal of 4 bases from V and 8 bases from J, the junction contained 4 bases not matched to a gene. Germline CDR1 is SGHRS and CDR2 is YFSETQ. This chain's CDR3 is CASSRDRGYSPLHF. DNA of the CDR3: TGCGCCAGCAGCCGCGACAGGGGGTATTCACCCCTCCACTTT.

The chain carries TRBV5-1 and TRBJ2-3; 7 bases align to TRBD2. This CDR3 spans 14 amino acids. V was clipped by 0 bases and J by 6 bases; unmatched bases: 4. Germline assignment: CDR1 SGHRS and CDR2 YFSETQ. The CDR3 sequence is CASSLGGSRDTQYF. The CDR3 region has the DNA TGCGCCAGCAGCTTGGGCGGGAGTAGGGATACGCAGTATTTT.

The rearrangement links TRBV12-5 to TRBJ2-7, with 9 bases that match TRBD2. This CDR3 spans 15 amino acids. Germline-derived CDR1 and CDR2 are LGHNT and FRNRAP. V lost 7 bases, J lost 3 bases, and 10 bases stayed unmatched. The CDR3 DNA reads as TGTGCTAGTGTTTGGAGGCGGACTAGCGTCTACGAGCAGTACTTC. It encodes CASVWRRTSVYEQYF.

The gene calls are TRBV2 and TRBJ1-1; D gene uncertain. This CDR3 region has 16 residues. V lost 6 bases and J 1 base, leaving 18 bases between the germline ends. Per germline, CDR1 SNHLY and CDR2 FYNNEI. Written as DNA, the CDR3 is TGTGCCAGCAGAGCCCGTCTCCTAGGAGAGAACACTGAAGCTTTCTTT. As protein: CASRARLLGENTEAFF.

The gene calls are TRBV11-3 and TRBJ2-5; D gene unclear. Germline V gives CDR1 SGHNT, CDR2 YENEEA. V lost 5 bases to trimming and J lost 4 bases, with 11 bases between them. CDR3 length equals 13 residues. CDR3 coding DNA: TGTGCCAGCAGCCGGAGTATGCGAGAGACCCAGTACTTC. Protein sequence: CASSRSMRETQYF.

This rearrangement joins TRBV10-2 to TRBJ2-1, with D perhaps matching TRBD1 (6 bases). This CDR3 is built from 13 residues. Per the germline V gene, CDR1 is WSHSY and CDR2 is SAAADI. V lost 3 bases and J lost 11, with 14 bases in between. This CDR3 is CASSENRDTQQFF. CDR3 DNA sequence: TGCGCCAGCAGTGAAAATAGGGACACTCAGCAGTTCTTC.

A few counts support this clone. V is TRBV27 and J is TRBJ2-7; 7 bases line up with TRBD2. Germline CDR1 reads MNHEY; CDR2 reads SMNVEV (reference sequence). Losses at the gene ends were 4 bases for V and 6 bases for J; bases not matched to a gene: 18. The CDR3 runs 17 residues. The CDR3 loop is CASSSPLEGGSRSEQYF. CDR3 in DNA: TGTGCCAGCAGTTCCCCCCTAGAGGGCGGGAGTCGGTCCGAGCAGTACTTC.

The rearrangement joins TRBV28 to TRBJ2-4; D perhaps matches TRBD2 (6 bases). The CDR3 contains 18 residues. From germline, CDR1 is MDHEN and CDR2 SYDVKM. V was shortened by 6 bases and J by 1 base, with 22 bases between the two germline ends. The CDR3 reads CASSGTGLNRGAKNIQYF. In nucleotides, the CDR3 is TGTGCCAGCAGCGGGACGGGCTTAAATCGGGGGGCCAAAAACATTCAGTACTTC. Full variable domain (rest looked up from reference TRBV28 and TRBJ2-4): DVKVTQSSRYLVKRTGEKVFLECVQDMDHENMFWYRQDPGLGLRLIYFSYDVKMKEKGDIPEGYSVSREKKERFSLILESASTNQTSMYLCASSGTGLNRGAKNIQYFGAGTRLSVL.

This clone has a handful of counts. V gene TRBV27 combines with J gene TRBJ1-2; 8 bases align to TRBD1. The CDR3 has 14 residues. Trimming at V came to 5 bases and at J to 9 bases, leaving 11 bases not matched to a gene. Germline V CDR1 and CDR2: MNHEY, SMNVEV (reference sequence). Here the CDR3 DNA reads TGTGCCAGCAGTCCAAGGACAGGGTTGCTTCGCTACACCTTC. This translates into CASSPRTGLLRYTF.

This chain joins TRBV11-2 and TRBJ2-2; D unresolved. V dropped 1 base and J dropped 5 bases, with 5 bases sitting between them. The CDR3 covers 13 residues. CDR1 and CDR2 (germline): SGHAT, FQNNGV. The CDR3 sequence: CASSLGVTGELFF. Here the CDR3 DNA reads TGTGCCAGCAGCTTAGGGGTGACCGGGGAGCTGTTTTTT.

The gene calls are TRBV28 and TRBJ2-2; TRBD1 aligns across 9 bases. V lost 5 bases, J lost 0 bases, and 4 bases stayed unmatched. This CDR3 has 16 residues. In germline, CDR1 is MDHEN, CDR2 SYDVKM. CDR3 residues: CASSVTGGSNTGELFF. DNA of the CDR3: TGTGCCAGCAGTGTAACAGGGGGCTCGAACACCGGGGAGCTGTTTTTT.

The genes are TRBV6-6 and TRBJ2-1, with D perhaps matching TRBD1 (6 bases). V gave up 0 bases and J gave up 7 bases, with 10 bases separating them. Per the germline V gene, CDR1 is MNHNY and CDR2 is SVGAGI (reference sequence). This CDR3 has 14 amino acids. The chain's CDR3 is CASSYSTGNNEQFF. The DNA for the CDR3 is TGTGCCAGCAGTTACTCAACAGGGAATAATGAGCAGTTCTTC.

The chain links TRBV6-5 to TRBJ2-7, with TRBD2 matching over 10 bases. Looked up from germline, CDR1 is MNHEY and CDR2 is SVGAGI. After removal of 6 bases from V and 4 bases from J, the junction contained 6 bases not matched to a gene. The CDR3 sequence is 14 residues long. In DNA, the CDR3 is TGTGCCAGCAGAGAAGCGGGAGGGGGGTACGAGCAGTACTTC. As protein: CASREAGGGYEQYF.

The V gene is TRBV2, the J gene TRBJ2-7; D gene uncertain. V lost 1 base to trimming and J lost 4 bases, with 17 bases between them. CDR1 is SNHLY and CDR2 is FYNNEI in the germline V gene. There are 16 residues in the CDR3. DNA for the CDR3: TGTGCCAGCAGTGAAGGTCTAGGAAAACCCCCATACGAGCAGTACTTC. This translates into CASSEGLGKPPYEQYF.

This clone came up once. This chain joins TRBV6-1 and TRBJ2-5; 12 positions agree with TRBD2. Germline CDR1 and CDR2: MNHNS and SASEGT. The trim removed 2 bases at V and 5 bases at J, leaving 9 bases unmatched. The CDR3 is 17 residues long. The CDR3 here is CASSERTSGMIQETQYF. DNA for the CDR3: TGTGCCAGCAGTGAACGGACTAGCGGGATGATTCAGGAGACCCAGTACTTC.

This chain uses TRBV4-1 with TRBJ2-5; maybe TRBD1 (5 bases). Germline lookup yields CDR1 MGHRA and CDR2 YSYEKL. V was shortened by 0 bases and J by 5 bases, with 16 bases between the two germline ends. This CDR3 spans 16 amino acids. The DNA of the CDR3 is TGCGCCAGCAGCCAAGACAGGACGGACATCGTCGAGACCCAGTACTTC. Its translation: CASSQDRTDIVETQYF.

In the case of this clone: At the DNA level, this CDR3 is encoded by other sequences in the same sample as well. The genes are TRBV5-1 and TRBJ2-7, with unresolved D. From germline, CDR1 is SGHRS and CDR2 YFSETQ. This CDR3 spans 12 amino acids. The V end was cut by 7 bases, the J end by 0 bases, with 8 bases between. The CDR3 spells CASRSDSYEQYF. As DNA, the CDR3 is TGCGCCAGCCGAAGCGACTCCTACGAGCAGTACTTC.

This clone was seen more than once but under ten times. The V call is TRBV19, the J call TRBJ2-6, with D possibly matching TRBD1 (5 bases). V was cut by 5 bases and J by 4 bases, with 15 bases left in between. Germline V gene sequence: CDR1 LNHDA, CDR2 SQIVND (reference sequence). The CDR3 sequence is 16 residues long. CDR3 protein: CASSSQGTLGANVLTF. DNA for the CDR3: TGTGCCAGTAGTTCCCAGGGTACCCTCGGGGCCAACGTCCTGACTTTC.

CDR3 amino acids: CASSLGPEQETQYF. As DNA, the CDR3 is TGTGCCAGCAGCTTAGGTCCAGAACAAGAGACCCAGTACTTC. The rearrangement links TRBV7-6 to TRBJ2-5; D is undetermined. This CDR3 has 14 amino acids. The germline V and J ends were trimmed by 1 base and 2 bases, with 8 bases remaining between them. Looked up from germline, CDR1 is SGHVS and CDR2 is FNYEAQ.

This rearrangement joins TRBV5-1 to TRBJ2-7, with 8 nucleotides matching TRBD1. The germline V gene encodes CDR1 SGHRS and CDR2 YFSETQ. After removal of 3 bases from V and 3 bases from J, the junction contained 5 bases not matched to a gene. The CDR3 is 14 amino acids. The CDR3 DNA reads TGCGCCAGCAGCTCGGGACAGGTACTCTACGAGCAGTACTTC. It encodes CASSSGQVLYEQYF.

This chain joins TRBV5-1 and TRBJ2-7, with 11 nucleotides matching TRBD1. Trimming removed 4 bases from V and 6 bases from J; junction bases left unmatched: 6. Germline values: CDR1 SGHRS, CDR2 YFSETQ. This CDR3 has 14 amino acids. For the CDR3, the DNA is TGCGCCAGCAGCCAAGGGACAGGGGGTGGCGAGCAGTACTTC. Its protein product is CASSQGTGGGEQYF.

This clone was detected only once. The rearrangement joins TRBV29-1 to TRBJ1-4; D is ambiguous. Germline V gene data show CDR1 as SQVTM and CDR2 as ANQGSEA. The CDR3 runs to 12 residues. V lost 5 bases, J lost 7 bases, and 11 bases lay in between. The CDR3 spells CSVRSITEKLFF. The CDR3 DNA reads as TGCAGCGTTCGGTCTATAACTGAAAAACTGTTTTTT.

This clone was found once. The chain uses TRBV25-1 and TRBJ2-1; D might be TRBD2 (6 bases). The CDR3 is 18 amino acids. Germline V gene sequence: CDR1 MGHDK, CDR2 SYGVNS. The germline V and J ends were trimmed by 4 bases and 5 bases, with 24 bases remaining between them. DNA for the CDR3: TGTGCCAGCAGTGGCCCCCGAGGGAGCGTTAGCGGACACAATGAGCAGTTCTTC. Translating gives CASSGPRGSVSGHNEQFF.

CDR3 in amino acids: CASRPGTNEKLFF. The CDR3 DNA sequence: TGTGCCAGCAGACCCGGGACTAATGAAAAACTGTTTTTT. The chain has TRBV7-2 and TRBJ1-4; D not certain. V lost 6 bases and J 2 bases, leaving 7 bases between the germline ends. CDR3 length: 13 residues. Germline assignment: CDR1 SGHTA and CDR2 FQGNSA.

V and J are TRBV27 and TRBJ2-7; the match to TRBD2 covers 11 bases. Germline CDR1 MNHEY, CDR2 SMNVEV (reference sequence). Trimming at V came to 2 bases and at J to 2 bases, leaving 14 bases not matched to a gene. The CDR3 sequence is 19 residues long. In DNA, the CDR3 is TGTGCCAGCAGTTTAGCCCGGACAGGGAAGGGACTAGCGGCCTACGAGCAGTACTTC. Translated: CASSLARTGKGLAAYEQYF.

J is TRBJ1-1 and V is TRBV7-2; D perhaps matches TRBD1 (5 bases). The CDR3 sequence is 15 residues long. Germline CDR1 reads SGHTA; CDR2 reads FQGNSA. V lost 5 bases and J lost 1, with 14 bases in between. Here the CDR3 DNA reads TGTGCCAGCAGCCCACAACTTACAGGGAACACTGAAGCTTTCTTT. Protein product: CASSPQLTGNTEAFF.